A single sample is the source of the 29 T cell receptor beta chains below, sequenced in a study of blood T cell repertoires in COVID-19. The protocol was immunoSEQ multiplex PCR, while the TCRdb copy is restricted to in-frame clones and leaves out a portion. In the table there are over 110,000 clones, over 60% of which are singletons. The sample consisted of peripheral blood. Source of these receptors: an elderly man with acute or convalescent COVID-19.

This sequence joins TRBV9 and TRBJ2-7; the match to TRBD1 covers 11 bases. The junction had 3 bases not matched to a gene; V was cut back by 0 bases and J by 4 bases. This CDR3 has 15 residues. The germline V gene has CDR1 SGDLS and CDR2 YYNGEE. This CDR3 is CASSVAGQGVYEQYF. In nucleotides, the CDR3 is TGTGCCAGCAGCGTAGCGGGACAGGGGGTATACGAGCAGTACTTC.

The CDR3, as DNA: TGTGCCAGCAGTGACCTCCATCCCCCCCCGGGGAGGCAAGAGACCCAGTACTTC. This sequence encodes CASSDLHPPPGRQETQYF. J is TRBJ2-5 and V is TRBV25-1; possible D gene TRBD2, 6 bases. The CDR3 length is 18 residues. Germline V CDR1 and CDR2: MGHDK, SYGVNS. The germline V and J ends were trimmed by 3 bases and 2 bases, with 22 bases remaining between them. Filled out from reference TRBV25-1 and TRBJ2-5, the complete variable domain reads EADIYQTPRYLVIGTGKKITLECSQTMGHDKMYWYQQDPGMELHLIHYSYGVNSTEKGDLSSESTVSRIRTEHFPLTLESARPSHTSQYLCASSDLHPPPGRQETQYFGPGTRLLVL.

The CDR3 spells CASSQERQGVAKNIQYF. CDR3 sequence (DNA): TGCGCCAGCAGCCAAGAGAGACAGGGGGTAGCCAAAAACATTCAGTACTTC. V gene TRBV4-3 combines with J gene TRBJ2-4; 9 positions match TRBD1. Germline loops: CDR1 LGHNA, CDR2 YSLEER. The V gene end was trimmed by 0 bases and the J gene end by 0 bases; junction bases not matched to a gene: 3. The CDR3 contains 17 residues.

The chain uses TRBV29-1 and TRBJ2-7; 7 positions agree with TRBD1. V lost 7 bases, J lost 5 bases, and 11 bases stayed unmatched. The CDR3 consists of 13 residues. Germline values: CDR1 SQVTM, CDR2 ANQGSEA. CDR3 sequence (DNA): TGCAGCGCTGTGACAGGGCTCCGGAACGAGCAGTACTTC. Translation: CSAVTGLRNEQYF.

This rearrangement joins TRBV28 to TRBJ2-5, with TRBD1 identical over 7 bases. The CDR3 has 15 amino acids. Trimming at V came to 1 base and at J to 5 bases, leaving 7 bases not matched to a gene. The V gene's germline CDR1 is MDHEN and CDR2 SYDVKM. CDR3: CASSLSQGVAETQYF. The CDR3 coding sequence is TGTGCCAGCAGTTTATCCCAGGGGGTTGCCGAGACCCAGTACTTC. The variable domain in full, completed from reference TRBV28 and TRBJ2-5, reads DVKVTQSSRYLVKRTGEKVFLECVQDMDHENMFWYRQDPGLGLRLIYFSYDVKMKEKGDIPEGYSVSREKKERFSLILESASTNQTSMYLCASSLSQGVAETQYFGPGTRLLVL.

DNA for the CDR3: TGTGCCAGCAGGCCGATAGGGGCAGGGTTTGGAGATACGCAGTATTTT. It is translated as CASRPIGAGFGDTQYF. V is TRBV2 and J is TRBJ2-3, with a possible D match to TRBD1 (5 bases). CDR1 SNHLY and CDR2 FYNNEI come from the germline V gene. The CDR3 has 16 amino acids. V lost 6 bases to trimming and J lost 5 bases, with 21 bases between them.

The chain recombines TRBV5-4 with TRBJ2-2; TRBD2 is a possible D gene (7 bases). The V end lost 4 bases, the J end lost 13 bases, and 23 bases lay between the germline ends. The CDR3 is made up of 15 amino acids. Germline assignment: CDR1 SGHNT and CDR2 YYREEE (reference sequence). CDR3 loop: CASSTGTLADGGLFF. CDR3 DNA sequence: TGTGCCAGCAGCACAGGGACTCTAGCGGATGGTGGGCTGTTTTTT.

V is TRBV5-1 and J is TRBJ1-6; 9 bases align to TRBD1. The CDR3 totals 18 residues. CDR1 is SGHRS, CDR2 YFSETQ, per germline. Trimming at V came to 0 bases and at J to 7 bases, leaving 11 bases not matched to a gene. The chain's CDR3 is CASSLAVNAGQGNSPLHF. The CDR3 bases are TGCGCCAGCAGCTTGGCGGTTAATGCGGGACAGGGAAATTCACCCCTCCACTTT.

The chain combines TRBV5-4 with TRBJ1-2; D is possibly TRBD1 (6 bases). Germline V lookup: CDR1 SGHNT, CDR2 YYREEE (reference sequence). CDR3 length equals 13 residues. V was cut by 3 bases and J by 0 bases, with 6 bases left in between. The CDR3 DNA reads TGTGCCAGCAGCTGGGACACTAACTATGGCTACACCTTC. Translation: CASSWDTNYGYTF. Full variable domain (rest looked up from reference TRBV5-4 and TRBJ1-2): ETGVTQSPTHLIKTRGQQVTLRCSSQSGHNTVSWYQQALGQGPQFIFQYYREEENGRGNFPPRFSGLQFPNYSSELNVNALELDDSALYLCASSWDTNYGYTFGSGTRLTVV.

The chain employs TRBV7-2 and TRBJ1-5, with TRBD1 matching 8 bases. Per the germline V gene, CDR1 is SGHTA and CDR2 is FQGNSA. The CDR3 sequence is 14 residues long. Trimming removed 5 bases from V and 5 bases from J; junction bases left unmatched: 5. This chain's CDR3 is CASSRDRWDQPQHF. Here the CDR3 DNA reads TGTGCCAGCAGCAGGGACAGGTGGGATCAGCCCCAGCATTTT. The variable domain in full, with the rest retrieved from reference TRBV7-2 and TRBJ1-5, is GAGVSQSPSNKVTEKGKDVELRCDPISGHTALYWYRQSLGQGLEFLIYFQGNSAPDKSGLPSDRFSAERTGGSVSTLTIQRTQQEDSAVYLCASSRDRWDQPQHFGDGTRLSIL.

The chain joins TRBV5-5 to TRBJ2-4; D might be TRBD2 (6 bases). The CDR3 consists of 13 residues. The germline V and J ends were trimmed by 3 bases and 8 bases, with 12 bases remaining between them. Germline lookup yields CDR1 SGHKS and CDR2 YYEKEE (reference sequence). For the CDR3, the DNA is TGTGCCAGCAGCTCGGGGCCGGGGGACATTCAGTACTTC. Amino acid sequence: CASSSGPGDIQYF.

The chain recombines TRBV25-1 with TRBJ1-5; 7 positions match TRBD1. There are 14 residues in the CDR3. The ends lost 10 bases at V and 4 bases at J; junction bases unmatched: 10. Germline CDR1 MGHDK, CDR2 SYGVNS. CDR3 region: CAITSAGGNQPQHF. The CDR3 region has the DNA TGTGCCATTACATCAGCAGGGGGTAATCAGCCCCAGCATTTT.

This chain uses TRBV6-4 with TRBJ2-2, with 10 nucleotides matching TRBD2. V trimming: 4 bases; J trimming: 7 bases; junction bases outside the gene matches: 6. Per germline, CDR1 MRHNA and CDR2 SNTAGT. The CDR3 is 15 residues long. The chain's CDR3 is CASSARTSGGGELFF. CDR3 nucleotide sequence: TGTGCCAGCAGTGCTAGGACTAGCGGAGGCGGGGAGCTGTTTTTT.

The chain links TRBV19 to TRBJ2-5; 10 bases match TRBD1. The CDR3 extends over 14 amino acids. The V gene's germline CDR1 is LNHDA and CDR2 SQIVND (reference sequence). Trimming at V came to 6 bases and at J to 4 bases, leaving 5 bases not matched to a gene. CDR3: CASRSDRGGETQYF. The DNA of the CDR3 is TGTGCCAGTAGATCGGACAGGGGGGGAGAGACCCAGTACTTC.

The chain is built from TRBV29-1 and TRBJ2-1; D is ambiguous. V was cut by 7 bases and J by 0 bases, with 10 bases left in between. The CDR3 has 13 residues. Germline V gives CDR1 SQVTM, CDR2 ANQGSEA. The CDR3 is CSATISSYNEQFF. CDR3 nucleotides: TGCAGCGCTACTATCAGCTCCTACAATGAGCAGTTCTTC.

The chain employs TRBV21-1 and TRBJ1-4; the D call of TRBD1 is as the table states it, not checked on the DNA. TRBV21-1 is listed as a pseudogene. This CDR3 has 15 amino acids. The CDR3 bases are TGTGCCAGCGTTACAGGGGGCGCCGGTAATGAAAAACTGTTTTTT. The encoded protein is CASVTGGAGNEKLFF.

V usage is TRBV19 and J usage is TRBJ2-5; 7 nucleotides agree with TRBD2. The CDR3 loop spans 15 amino acids. The germline V gene encodes CDR1 LNHDA and CDR2 SQIVND (reference sequence). Trimming removed 7 bases from V and 5 bases from J; junction bases left unmatched: 13. CDR3 nucleotides: TGTGCCAGTACCCAAACCGGACTAGACCCCGAGACCCAGTACTTC. This translates into CASTQTGLDPETQYF.

This chain joins TRBV27 and TRBJ1-2; D remains unclear. Trimming took 4 bases from V and 7 from J, leaving 10 bases between them. The CDR3 covers 12 residues. Looked up from germline, CDR1 is MNHEY and CDR2 is SMNVEV (reference sequence). The CDR3 region has the DNA TGTGCCAGCAGTTCCTGGGCGGGTGGCTACACCTTC. Translation gives CASSSWAGGYTF.

V and J are TRBV2 and TRBJ2-1; D may be TRBD2 (5 bases). V gave up 4 bases and J gave up 9 bases, with 13 bases separating them. Germline V CDR1 and CDR2: SNHLY, FYNNEI. CDR3 size: 13 residues. Here the CDR3 reads CASSAGPGSEQFF. CDR3 bases: TGTGCCAGCAGTGCCGGGCCGGGGAGTGAGCAGTTCTTC.

V is TRBV4-3 and J is TRBJ1-2, with 8 bases aligning to TRBD1. Unmatched junction bases numbered 12, after V lost 2 bases and J lost 4 bases. This CDR3 has 17 amino acids. Germline V gene data show CDR1 as LGHNA and CDR2 as YSLEER. This CDR3 reads CASSQTTGTGEAYGYTF. CDR3 coding DNA: TGCGCCAGCAGCCAAACAACCGGGACAGGTGAGGCCTATGGCTACACCTTC.

The V call is TRBV7-2, the J call TRBJ1-1; D uncertain. The length of the CDR3 is 12 residues. Trimming left V 5 bases short and J 1 base short, with 5 bases between. Germline CDR1 and CDR2: SGHTA and FQGNSA. CDR3 in DNA: TGTGCCAGCAGCCCTTGGAACACTGAAGCTTTCTTT. Translating gives CASSPWNTEAFF.

This clone appeared once. This chain uses TRBV10-3 with TRBJ2-2; a weak D match, TRBD2 (7 bases). The CDR3 sequence is 15 residues long. CDR1 ENHRY and CDR2 SYGVKD come from the germline V gene. V dropped 6 bases and J dropped 2 bases, with 13 bases sitting between them. CDR3 amino acids: CAIRQGGVNTGELFF. CDR3 DNA: TGTGCCATCAGACAAGGGGGGGTCAACACCGGGGAGCTGTTTTTT.

The rearrangement links TRBV5-5 to TRBJ1-1; 7 bases are shared with TRBD1. The CDR3 is 17 residues long. The ends lost 0 bases at V and 0 bases at J; junction bases unmatched: 8. The germline CDR1 and CDR2 sequences are SGHKS and YYEKEE (reference sequence). CDR3 loop: CASSLGRTGWMNTEAFF. CDR3 nucleotide sequence: TGTGCCAGCAGCTTGGGAAGGACAGGATGGATGAACACTGAAGCTTTCTTT.

This clone was seen a single time. V and J are TRBV18 and TRBJ1-5; TRBD1 agrees at 8 bases. The CDR3 totals 16 residues. Germline V gene sequence: CDR1 KGHSH, CDR2 LQKENI. Trimming removed 2 bases from V and 7 bases from J; junction bases left unmatched: 10. CDR3 in amino acids: CASSPERGQGVQPQHF. In DNA, the CDR3 is TGTGCCAGCTCACCAGAACGCGGACAGGGTGTCCAGCCCCAGCATTTT.

The CDR3 nucleotides read TGTGCCAGCAGCGTACAGGGGTCTAAAGAGACCCAGTACTTC. Translated, it gives CASSVQGSKETQYF. The V gene is TRBV9, the J gene TRBJ2-5, with D perhaps TRBD1 (6 bases). The V gene lost 1 base and the J gene lost 3 bases, with 10 bases spanning the gap. The length of the CDR3 is 14 residues. Per the germline V gene, CDR1 is SGDLS and CDR2 is YYNGEE.

The genes are TRBV6-2 or TRBV6-3 and TRBJ1-6; the D gene is possibly TRBD1 (6 bases). Trimming pared 6 bases from V and 6 bases from J, leaving 15 bases between. The CDR3 covers 15 residues. Germline CDR1 is MNHEY and CDR2 is SVGEGT. For the CDR3, the DNA is TGTGCCAGCAGCCCCCCCGGGACAAGTAATTCACCCCTCCACTTT. This sequence encodes CASSPPGTSNSPLHF.

J is TRBJ1-5 and V is TRBV6-5; TRBD1 agrees at 8 bases. Per the germline V gene, CDR1 is MNHEY and CDR2 is SVGAGI. The CDR3 sequence is 15 residues long. V shed 0 bases, J shed 6 bases, and the junction held 4 bases outside the gene matches. The CDR3: CASSYSAGGGQPQHF. CDR3 nucleotides: TGTGCCAGCAGTTACTCGGCAGGGGGCGGTCAGCCCCAGCATTTT.

The V and J genes are TRBV6-5 and TRBJ2-7; 7 nucleotides agree with TRBD1. Germline CDR1 MNHEY, CDR2 SVGAGI. The CDR3 has 15 residues. Trimming at V came to 6 bases and at J to 7 bases, leaving 15 bases not matched to a gene. The CDR3, as DNA: TGTGCCAGCAGACAGGTGACAGGGCCTACGATGGAGCAGTACTTC. Its translation is CASRQVTGPTMEQYF.

This chain uses TRBV3-1 (or the pseudogene TRBV3-2) with TRBJ1-2; 8 bases match TRBD1. CDR3 length equals 14 residues. Unmatched junction bases numbered 4, after V lost 3 bases and J lost 4 bases. Germline CDR1 and CDR2: LGHDT and YNNKEL (reference sequence). The CDR3 here is CASSQAGTGYGYTF. The CDR3 DNA reads as TGTGCCAGCAGCCAGGCAGGGACAGGCTATGGCTACACCTTC.